Presented here are 12 T cell receptor beta chains from one specimen sequenced in a study of T-cell reconstitution after alpha-beta-depleted transplantation in children. Unique molecular identifiers were used in preparing the TCRbeta library. TCRdb processed the PCR reads anew with MiXCR; each CDR3 protein has one entry. This table has roughly 350,000 distinct CDR3 sequences, 16% appearing once. Sequencing was performed on PBMCs, mostly from graft donor cells, taken 360 days after TCRalphabeta/CD19-depleted stem cell transplant. Receptors were obtained from a male patient aged 2 to 9 who had a stem cell transplant for acute lymphoblastic leukemia, so the T cells may come from the graft donor.

This clonotype has at least ten counts. The CDR3 sequence: CASSSGTFTDTQYF. CDR3 bases: TGTGCCAGCAGCTCCGGGACTTTCACAGATACGCAGTATTTT. V is TRBV6-1 and J is TRBJ2-3; tentatively, D is TRBD2 (6 bases). Germline V gives CDR1 MNHNS, CDR2 SASEGT. The CDR3 loop spans 14 amino acids. V lost 6 bases to trimming and J lost 2 bases, with 12 bases between them.

This rearrangement joins TRBV6-1 to TRBJ2-5; D perhaps matches TRBD2 (6 bases). The CDR3 has 14 amino acids. Germline V CDR1 and CDR2: MNHNS, SASEGT. V was shortened by 6 bases and J by 6 bases, with 17 bases between the two germline ends. CDR3 region: CASRKPGLLKTQYF. The DNA for the CDR3 is TGTGCCAGCAGAAAGCCGGGACTGCTGAAGACCCAGTACTTC.

This clonotype came up a few times. Here the CDR3 DNA reads TGTGCCAGCAGCCGGGCAAGCGGGGGATCCTACGAGCAGTACTTC. This gives the protein CASSRASGGSYEQYF. The V call is TRBV3-1, the J call TRBJ2-7; TRBD2 agrees at 8 bases. Trimming cost V 4 bases and J 1 base; bases outside gene matches: 6. The CDR3 has 15 amino acids. CDR1 LGHDT and CDR2 YNNKEL come from the germline V gene (reference sequence).

This clonotype came up a few times. The V and J genes are TRBV15 and TRBJ1-6, with a possible D match to TRBD1 (6 bases). Germline V gene sequence: CDR1 LNHNV, CDR2 YYDKDF (reference sequence). Trimming pared 3 bases from V and 9 bases from J, leaving 21 bases between. This CDR3 has 17 amino acids. CDR3 coding DNA: TGTGCCACCAGCAGGACACCCGGGACATCAAGAGGTTCACCCCTCCACTTT. The encoded protein is CATSRTPGTSRGSPLHF.

A few counts support this clonotype. V and J are TRBV5-6 and TRBJ1-6, with TRBD1 matching 7 bases. Germline V gives CDR1 SGHDT, CDR2 YYEEEE. This CDR3 contains 16 residues. Trimming at V came to 4 bases and at J to 9 bases, leaving 13 bases not matched to a gene. In nucleotides, the CDR3 is TGTGCCAGCAGCCCCGCCGACAGGGCGCGGGGTTCACCCCTCCACTTT. Protein: CASSPADRARGSPLHF.

This clonotype was seen a handful of times. Written as DNA, the CDR3 is TGTGCCAGCAGTACAGGGGGCGTCTCTGGGGCCAACGTCCTGACTTTC. As protein: CASSTGGVSGANVLTF. The chain combines TRBV2 with TRBJ2-6; TRBD1 matches at 9 bases. CDR3 length: 16 residues. The J segment lost 0 bases and the V segment lost 5 bases, leaving 2 bases of the junction unmatched. Germline lookup yields CDR1 SNHLY and CDR2 FYNNEI. The full variable domain, with the rest looked up from reference TRBV2 and TRBJ2-6, is EPEVTQTPSHQVTQMGQEVILRCVPISNHLYFYWYRQILGQKVEFLVSFYNNEISEKSEIFDDQFSVERPDGSNFTLKIRSTKLEDSAMYFCASSTGGVSGANVLTFGAGSRLTVL.

V usage is TRBV27 and J usage is TRBJ2-1; 13 nucleotides agree with TRBD2. Trimming at V came to 4 bases and at J to 6 bases, leaving 12 bases not matched to a gene. From germline, CDR1 is MNHEY and CDR2 SMNVEV (reference sequence). The CDR3 sequence is 18 residues long. As DNA, the CDR3 is TGTGCCAGCAGTTGGGCCTGGGGGGGACTAGCGGGATTCAATGAGCAGTTCTTC. Translated: CASSWAWGGLAGFNEQFF.

The chain recombines TRBV7-9 with TRBJ2-1; D not certain. CDR3 length equals 14 residues. V was clipped by 1 base and J by 6 bases, with 10 bases between them. The germline CDR1 and CDR2 sequences are SEHNR and FQNEAQ (reference sequence). DNA of the CDR3: TGTGCCAGCAGCTTAGAGGCCGGAAGCAATGAGCAGTTCTTC. This codes for CASSLEAGSNEQFF.

This clonotype was found many times. This chain uses TRBV5-1 with TRBJ2-2; perhaps TRBD2 as D (6 bases). Germline assignment: CDR1 SGHRS and CDR2 YFSETQ. The CDR3 is made up of 13 amino acids. Trimming removed 4 bases from V and 14 bases from J, with 18 bases in between. The CDR3 is CASSTPVGGPLFF. The CDR3 DNA sequence: TGCGCCAGCAGCACCCCAGTGGGAGGTCCCCTGTTTTTT.

This rearrangement joins TRBV19 to TRBJ1-3; D uncertain. CDR1 LNHDA and CDR2 SQIVND come from the germline V gene (reference sequence). CDR3 size: 15 residues. V was clipped by 1 base and J by 0 bases, with 7 bases between them. CDR3: CASSIAGSSGNTIYF. As DNA, the CDR3 is TGTGCCAGTAGTATAGCGGGGAGCTCTGGAAACACCATATATTTT.

The rearrangement uses TRBV28 and TRBJ2-3, with D perhaps assigned TRBD1 or TRBD2 (5 bases each). V was pared by 6 bases and J by 10 bases, with 17 bases between. Germline V lookup: CDR1 MDHEN, CDR2 SYDVKM. There are 13 residues in the CDR3. CDR3 sequence (DNA): TGTGCCAGCAGGCCCTCCCCTGGGGGTGCGCAGTATTTT. Protein: CASRPSPGGAQYF.

This clonotype has a count of ten or more. This sequence joins TRBV12-3 or TRBV12-4 and TRBJ2-7; TRBD1 is a possible D gene (5 bases). Trimming removed 3 bases from V and 2 bases from J, with 20 bases in between. This CDR3 is built from 17 residues. The CDR3 is CASSFAPLAGKTYEQYF. In nucleotides, the CDR3 is TGTGCCAGCAGTTTTGCCCCACTGGCAGGGAAAACCTACGAGCAGTACTTC.